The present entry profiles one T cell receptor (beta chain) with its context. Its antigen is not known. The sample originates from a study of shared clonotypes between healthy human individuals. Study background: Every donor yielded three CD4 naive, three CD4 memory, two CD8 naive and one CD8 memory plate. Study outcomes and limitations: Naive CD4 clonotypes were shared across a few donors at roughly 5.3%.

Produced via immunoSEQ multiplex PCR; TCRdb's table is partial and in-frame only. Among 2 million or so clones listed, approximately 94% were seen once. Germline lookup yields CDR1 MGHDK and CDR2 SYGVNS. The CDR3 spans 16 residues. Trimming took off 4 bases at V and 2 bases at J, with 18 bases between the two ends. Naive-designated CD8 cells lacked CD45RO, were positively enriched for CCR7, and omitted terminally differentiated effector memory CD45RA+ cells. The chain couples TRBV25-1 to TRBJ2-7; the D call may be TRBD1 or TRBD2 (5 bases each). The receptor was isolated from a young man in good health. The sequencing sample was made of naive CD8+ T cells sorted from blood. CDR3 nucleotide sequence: TGTGCCAGCAGTGGGTACGGACGGGACGGAACCTACGAGCAGTACTTC. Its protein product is CASSGYGRDGTYEQYF.